Following are 25 T cell receptor beta chains from one sample sequenced in a study of T cells after yellow fever vaccination. Via MiXCR, TCRdb re-called the 5' RACE reads, giving one row per CDR3 protein. The sample has some 340,000 distinct CDR3 sequences; roughly 3.9% are singletons. The sequenced sample was PBMCs, obtained 5 days after the yellow fever booster vaccination. All receptors come from a man between 18 and 29 years old who received the YFV17D yellow fever vaccine.

In its sample, this clonotype was seen a few times. The chain recombines TRBV5-1 with TRBJ1-6; possibly TRBD1 for D (6 bases). CDR1 is SGHRS and CDR2 is YFSETQ in the germline V gene. Trimming stripped 4 bases from V and 7 bases from J, with 15 bases between. The CDR3 spans 15 residues. The CDR3, as DNA: TGCGCCAGCAGCCCGGGGGGGGCAGAGAATTCACCCCTCCACTTT. Translated: CASSPGGAENSPLHF.

This clonotype was found many times. This chain links TRBV5-5 with TRBJ2-7; D not resolved. There are 12 residues in the CDR3. The germline gives CDR1 SGHKS, CDR2 YYEKEE (reference sequence). The V end lost 0 bases, the J end lost 6 bases, and 7 bases lay between the germline ends. CDR3 DNA: TGTGCCAGCAGCTTGGAAGGGCCCGAGCAGTACTTC. It yields the protein CASSLEGPEQYF.

This clonotype occurred a few times. The V call is TRBV3-1, the J call TRBJ2-1, with 8 bases aligning to TRBD1. Germline CDR1 LGHDT, CDR2 YNNKEL (reference sequence). V was pared by 0 bases and J by 4 bases, with 8 bases of the junction left unmatched. The CDR3 loop spans 17 amino acids. CDR3 sequence (DNA): TGTGCCAGCAGCCAAGACGGCCCAGGGGGCGTATACAATGAGCAGTTCTTC. This sequence encodes CASSQDGPGGVYNEQFF.

This chain uses TRBV21-1 with TRBJ2-4; the table calls TRBD2, which could not be checked here. TRBV21-1 is given as a pseudogene. The CDR3 is 18 amino acids. As DNA, the CDR3 is TGTGCCAGCACCCAAGGGGGACTCCGGCGCCTAGCCAAAAACATTCAGTACTTC. It translates to CASTQGGLRRLAKNIQYF.

This clonotype was picked up many times. This chain connects TRBV20-1 to TRBJ1-1, with TRBD1 identical over 7 bases. Germline trimming cut 5 bases from V and 1 base from J; bases unmatched to any gene: 10. The CDR3 runs 15 residues. Per germline, CDR1 DFQATT and CDR2 SNEGSKA (reference sequence). DNA of the CDR3: TGCAGTGCTTCCCGATCAGGGGGGTCGAACACTGAAGCTTTCTTT. Protein product: CSASRSGGSNTEAFF.

At least ten counts were recorded for this clonotype. V gene TRBV7-8 combines with J gene TRBJ2-1; 8 bases agree with TRBD2. V lost 6 bases and J lost 3; bases outside the gene matches: 7. This CDR3 region has 15 residues. CDR1 is SGHVS, CDR2 FQNEAQ, per germline. As DNA, the CDR3 is TGTGCCAGCAGTCTCCGGGGGGGCCACTACAATGAGCAGTTCTTC. Its protein is CASSLRGGHYNEQFF.

This clonotype was seen ten or more times. The V gene is TRBV6-5, the J gene TRBJ2-1; 15 bases line up with TRBD2. V trimming: 2 bases; J trimming: 10 bases; junction bases outside the gene matches: 3. Germline CDR1 is MNHEY and CDR2 is SVGAGI. This CDR3 has 15 residues. CDR3: CASSYGTSGGREQFF. The CDR3, as DNA: TGTGCCAGCAGTTACGGGACTAGCGGGGGGAGGGAGCAGTTCTTC.

This clonotype was counted between two and nine times. V is TRBV7-2 and J is TRBJ2-3, with a tentative D call TRBD1 (6 bases). V was clipped by 5 bases and J by 14 bases, with 23 bases between them. This CDR3 has 14 amino acids. The germline CDR1 and CDR2 sequences are SGHTA and FQGNSA. The CDR3 DNA reads as TGTGCCAGCAGCCCGAACCGGGACACGAGACTGCGGTATTTT. Translation: CASSPNRDTRLRYF.

This clonotype came up a few times. The rearrangement uses TRBV28 and TRBJ1-3; a weak D match, TRBD1 (5 bases). Germline CDR1 MDHEN, CDR2 SYDVKM. V was trimmed by 7 bases and J by 0 bases, leaving 7 bases between them. This CDR3 has 13 amino acids. As DNA, the CDR3 is TGTGCCAGCACAGGGATCTCTGGAAACACCATATATTTT. This sequence encodes CASTGISGNTIYF.

This clonotype came up a few times. The chain uses TRBV6-2 or TRBV6-3 and TRBJ2-2; D gene uncertain. Germline V CDR1 and CDR2: MNHEY, SVGEGT. V gave up 8 bases and J gave up 4 bases, with 20 bases separating them. The CDR3 totals 16 residues. As DNA, the CDR3 is TGTGCCAGCGAAAGGTCGATTATCCCTTTCACCGGGGAGCTGTTTTTT. Its translation: CASERSIIPFTGELFF.

This clonotype was picked up many times. The chain joins TRBV6-5 to TRBJ2-3; a possible D gene is TRBD1 (7 bases). In germline, CDR1 is MNHEY, CDR2 SVGAGI. The length of the CDR3 is 16 residues. V lost 5 bases and J lost 5, with 20 bases in between. The CDR3 coding sequence is TGTGCCAGCAGTCAGGGGGGCCTTAAGCTTGGAGATACGCAGTATTTT. Translating gives CASSQGGLKLGDTQYF.

This chain uses TRBV30 with TRBJ2-3; D unresolved. V was cut by 3 bases and J by 1 base, with 2 bases left in between. Germline V gene sequence: CDR1 GTSNPN, CDR2 SVGIG (reference sequence). The CDR3 totals 11 residues. CDR3 protein: CAWSGTDTQYF. As DNA, the CDR3 is TGTGCCTGGAGCGGCACAGATACGCAGTATTTT.

The chain combines TRBV6-5 with TRBJ1-1, with TRBD1 matching over 7 bases. The trim removed 0 bases at V and 7 bases at J, leaving 8 bases unmatched. This CDR3 has 15 residues. CDR1 and CDR2 (germline): MNHEY, SVGAGI. The CDR3 reads CASSYSTGSTFEAFF. CDR3 nucleotides: TGTGCCAGCAGTTACTCGACAGGGTCAACTTTTGAAGCTTTCTTT.

The J gene is TRBJ1-2, the V gene TRBV6-5, with unresolved D. This CDR3 is 15 amino acids long. Germline CDR1 reads MNHEY; CDR2 reads SVGAGI. V dropped 0 bases and J dropped 5 bases, with 13 bases sitting between them. CDR3 bases: TGTGCCAGCAGTTACTCACCCCTTCTTGGGTATGGCTACACCTTC. It codes for CASSYSPLLGYGYTF.

The chain joins TRBV28 to TRBJ1-4, with D perhaps matching TRBD1 (5 bases). Germline-derived CDR1 and CDR2 are MDHEN and SYDVKM. Trimming cost V 2 bases and J 4 bases, with 14 bases left between them. The CDR3 covers 16 residues. The CDR3 DNA reads TGTGCCAGCAGTTTAAGCGGGCCAGGGAGTAATGAAAAACTGTTTTTT. As protein: CASSLSGPGSNEKLFF.

This clonotype has a count of ten or more. For the CDR3, the DNA is TGTGCCAGCAGCCTGAGACTAGCGGGAGAGACGCAGTATTTT. Translation gives CASSLRLAGETQYF. This sequence joins TRBV7-2 and TRBJ2-5; TRBD2 matches at 12 bases. The J call may be in error: the DNA end matches TRBJ2-3 better. The CDR3 extends over 14 amino acids. Germline V gene sequence: CDR1 SGHTA, CDR2 FQGNSA.

This clonotype showed up just a few times. The V gene is TRBV6-5, the J gene TRBJ2-7, with 7 bases that match TRBD1. The CDR3 consists of 15 residues. V lost 6 bases to trimming and J lost 0 bases; unmatched junction nucleotides: 8. CDR1 and CDR2 (germline): MNHEY, SVGAGI. The CDR3 DNA reads as TGTGCCAGCAGCAGTAGGGGACAGACCTCCTACGAGCAGTACTTC. Translation gives CASSSRGQTSYEQYF.

There are many counts of this clonotype. The chain carries TRBV7-9 and TRBJ2-4; tentatively, D is TRBD1 (6 bases). Trimming pared 4 bases from V and 6 bases from J, leaving 13 bases between. This CDR3 is built from 14 residues. Germline CDR1 and CDR2: SEHNR and FQNEAQ (reference sequence). CDR3 nucleotide sequence: TGTGCCAGCAGCTCTACCCGGGACACAAACATTCAGTACTTC. As protein: CASSSTRDTNIQYF.

V gene TRBV4-3 combines with J gene TRBJ2-5; 10 bases agree with TRBD2. The junction had 12 bases not matched to a gene; V was cut back by 0 bases and J by 8 bases. This CDR3 comprises 17 residues. Germline V gene lookup returns CDR1 LGHNA and CDR2 YSLEER. This CDR3 is CASSQDGAGGTRETQYF. In nucleotides, the CDR3 is TGCGCCAGCAGCCAAGATGGAGCGGGGGGGACAAGAGAAACCCAGTACTTC.

There are many counts of this clonotype. J is TRBJ1-4 and V is TRBV5-1; tentative D call: TRBD1 (5 bases). Germline CDR1 reads SGHRS; CDR2 reads YFSETQ. V was pared by 1 base and J by 3 bases, with 13 bases between. CDR3 size: 16 residues. CDR3 in amino acids: CASSLTGPTSNEKLFF. The CDR3, as DNA: TGCGCCAGCAGCTTGACAGGTCCCACATCTAATGAAAAACTGTTTTTT.

This clonotype was seen repeatedly, ten times or more. The chain has TRBV20-1 and TRBJ1-2, with D hard to call. Trimming removed 2 bases at V and 7 bases at J, with 14 bases between. The CDR3 has 13 amino acids. Looked up from germline, CDR1 is DFQATT and CDR2 is SNEGSKA (reference sequence). The CDR3 loop is CSARQVGSSGYTF. The CDR3 nucleotides are TGCAGTGCTAGACAGGTGGGCTCCTCTGGCTACACCTTC.

This clonotype was detected a few times. The gene calls are TRBV19 and TRBJ1-4; D is unclear. Germline assignment: CDR1 LNHDA and CDR2 SQIVND (reference sequence). This CDR3 is 15 amino acids long. Trimming took 1 base from V and 8 from J, leaving 14 bases between them. The CDR3 loop is CASSIGPGFKEKLFF. The CDR3 region has the DNA TGTGCCAGTAGTATAGGTCCAGGATTTAAGGAAAAACTGTTTTTT.

This clonotype showed up just a few times. V gene TRBV29-1 combines with J gene TRBJ2-2; 7 bases fit TRBD2. Germline CDR1 is SQVTM and CDR2 is ANQGSEA. V gave up 5 bases and J gave up 1 base; unmatched junction bases: 4. This CDR3 contains 14 residues. This CDR3 is CSVRGGGNTGELFF. As DNA, the CDR3 is TGCAGCGTTCGGGGCGGGGGGAACACCGGGGAGCTGTTTTTT.

Many counts were recorded for this clonotype. V usage is TRBV5-1 and J usage is TRBJ2-1; 12 bases fit TRBD2. This CDR3 has 19 amino acids. Germline V gene lookup returns CDR1 SGHRS and CDR2 YFSETQ. The junction had 14 bases not matched to a gene; V was cut back by 3 bases and J by 4 bases. The CDR3 DNA follows: TGCGCCAGCAGCTGGGGATCTAGCGGGGGGGCCGGTGGATACAATGAGCAGTTCTTC. Residues: CASSWGSSGGAGGYNEQFF. The complete variable domain, with remaining parts taken from reference TRBV5-1 and TRBJ2-1, reads KAGVTQTPRYLIKTRGQQVTLSCSPISGHRSVSWYQQTPGQGLQFLFEYFSETQRNKGNFPGRFSGRQFSNSRSEMNVSTLELGDSALYLCASSWGSSGGAGGYNEQFFGPGTRLTVL.

This chain connects TRBV5-1 to TRBJ2-3, with TRBD2 identical over 8 bases. Germline CDR1 and CDR2: SGHRS and YFSETQ. The CDR3 runs to 14 residues. Unmatched junction bases numbered 6, after V lost 7 bases and J lost 2 bases. Here the CDR3 DNA reads TGCGCCAGCCGGGGGGGGGTGTACACAGATACGCAGTATTTT. Protein sequence: CASRGGVYTDTQYF.